One and the same sample provided the 4 T cell receptor beta chains below, sequenced in a study of Ad26.COV2.S vaccination and SARS-CoV-2 variants. Using immunoSEQ multiplex PCR, the repertoire was profiled, and TCRdb retains in-frame clones only, with some absent. The sample has 360,000 or so clones, 89% seen once. Treatment of the sample: around 19 received Ad26.COV2.S at low or high dose, single or two shots; roughly 5 received placebo; per-sample allocation not given. Sampling was done on day 63 after the first vaccine or placebo injection. The input for sequencing was peripheral blood, taken in a trial of Ad26.COV2.S vaccine versus placebo. These receptors were taken from a person aged 18-60 years who received the Ad26.COV2.S COVID-19 vaccine or a placebo.

Notes on this clone: The same CDR3 can be traced to other DNA sequences in this sample. The chain recombines TRBV5-1 with TRBJ2-7; D is perhaps TRBD1 (6 bases). V lost 2 bases and J 4 bases, leaving 7 bases between the germline ends. The CDR3 loop spans 12 amino acids. In germline, CDR1 is SGHRS, CDR2 YFSETQ. CDR3 sequence reads: CASSLQGYEQYF. The CDR3 DNA follows: TGCGCCAGCAGCTTACAGGGTTACGAGCAGTACTTC.

This clone was seen only once. The chain joins TRBV28 to TRBJ2-1, with 10 bases identical to TRBD2. The CDR3 runs to 15 residues. The germline V gene encodes CDR1 MDHEN and CDR2 SYDVKM. The J segment lost 2 bases and the V segment lost 6 bases, leaving 4 bases of the junction unmatched. CDR3 in DNA: TGTGCCAGCAGCTTAGCGGGAGGTCCCTACAATGAGCAGTTCTTC. Protein: CASSLAGGPYNEQFF.

The rearrangement uses TRBV7-6 and TRBJ2-3, with 12 positions matching TRBD2. The CDR3 has 15 amino acids. After removal of 7 bases from V and 3 bases from J, the junction contained 5 bases not matched to a gene. Germline CDR1 is SGHVS and CDR2 is FNYEAQ. The CDR3 region is CASNPTSGRTDTQYF. In nucleotides, the CDR3 is TGTGCCAGCAACCCCACTAGCGGGAGGACAGATACGCAGTATTTT.

The table lists this clone with a few counts. V is TRBV6-5 and J is TRBJ2-5; D possibly corresponds to TRBD2 (6 bases). V lost 0 bases, J lost 3 bases, and 11 bases lay in between. The germline CDR1 and CDR2 sequences are MNHEY and SVGAGI. The CDR3 is 15 residues long. In DNA form, the CDR3 reads TGTGCCAGCAGTTACTCGCTAGGGAGGAAAGAGACCCAGTACTTC. Translating gives CASSYSLGRKETQYF.